The subject of this entry is one T cell receptor (beta chain). The authors reverse transcribed 0.5 to 1 ug RNA with random hexamers. An immunoSEQ multiplex PCR amplified TCR beta CDR3 over 54 Vbeta and 13 Jbeta. TCRdb itself ran the immunoSEQ multiplex PCR reads through MiXCR, one entry per CDR3 protein. Among some 200,000 distinct CDR3 sequences listed, about 94% were seen once. TCR beta from blood CD8+ and CD4+ T cells was sequenced. FACS enriched CD8+ TEMRA cells, while bulk CD8+ and CD4+ were negatively isolated. The sample belongs to a study of CD8 T cells in Susac syndrome. CDR1 is SQVTM and CDR2 is ANQGSEA in the germline V gene. The CDR3 loop spans 12 amino acids. Trimming took 0 bases from V and 3 from J, leaving 6 bases between them.

The clonotype comes from a human donor with multiple sclerosis. The rearrangement links TRBV29-1 to TRBJ2-7, with D hard to call. Sequenced: CD8+ T cells from PBMCs. The CDR3 DNA follows: TGCAGCGTTGAAGATCAGGACTACGAGCAGTACTTC. It translates to CSVEDQDYEQYF.